This T cell receptor (beta chain) derives from a study of blood T cell repertoires in COVID-19. Whole-study context: T cells, B-cell-depleted T cells, or PBMCs provided the cDNA or gDNA that served as material.

The data were produced by immunoSEQ multiplex PCR, yet TCRdb's version contains in-frame clones alone and is incomplete. The table has 150,000 to 200,000 clones, around nine tenths seen once. Trimming at V came to 1 base and at J to 5 bases, leaving 10 bases not matched to a gene. Looked up from germline, CDR1 is SQVTM and CDR2 is ANQGSEA. The CDR3 loop spans 15 amino acids. The chain joins TRBV29-1 to TRBJ1-2; 7 nucleotides agree with TRBD1. Sequencing was done on a sample of peripheral blood. The receptor comes from a young man with active or convalescent COVID-19. The CDR3 loop reads CSVEGFDRAAYGYTF. In DNA, the CDR3 is TGCAGCGTTGAAGGTTTCGACAGGGCGGCTTATGGCTACACCTTC.